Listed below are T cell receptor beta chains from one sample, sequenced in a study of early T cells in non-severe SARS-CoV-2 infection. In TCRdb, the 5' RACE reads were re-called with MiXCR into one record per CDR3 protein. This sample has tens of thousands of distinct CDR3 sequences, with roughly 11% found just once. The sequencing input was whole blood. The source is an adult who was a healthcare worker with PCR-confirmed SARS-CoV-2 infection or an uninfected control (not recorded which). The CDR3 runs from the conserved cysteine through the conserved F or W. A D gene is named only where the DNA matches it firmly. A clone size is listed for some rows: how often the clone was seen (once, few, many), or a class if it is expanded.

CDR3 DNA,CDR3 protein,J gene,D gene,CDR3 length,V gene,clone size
TGTGCCAGCAGTGAAGCTAGCGGCTCCTACAATGAGCAGTTCTTC,CASSEASGSYNEQFF,TRBJ2-1,.,15,TRBV6-1,.
TGTGCCAGCAGTCCTCCGAGGGCCTCCTACGAGCAGTACTTC,CASSPPRASYEQYF,TRBJ2-7,.,14,TRBV12-3/TRBV12-4,.
TGTGCCAGCAGTAAGAGCAGGGGAGCAGATACGCAGTATTTT,CASSKSRGADTQYF,TRBJ2-3,.,14,TRBV6-5,.
TGTGCCAGCAGCCCGTCAGGGGCAGAGGGGGCGGCTTTCTTT,CASSPSGAEGAAFF,TRBJ1-1,TRBD1,14,TRBV7-9,many
TGTGCCAGCAGTTTATCGGTGGGAAAACGACAGCCCCAGCATTTT,CASSLSVGKRQPQHF,TRBJ1-5,.,15,TRBV27,.
TGTGCCAGCAGCTTTGGCCTAGGCGGAGATACGCAGTATTTT,CASSFGLGGDTQYF,TRBJ2-3,.,14,TRBV5-6,.
TGCAGCGTTTGGACTAGCGTGTATGAGCAGTTCTTC,CSVWTSVYEQFF,TRBJ2-1,TRBD2,12,TRBV29-1,many
TGTGCCAGCAGCTTCCGCCCAACGAGCTCCTACAATGAGCAGTTCTTC,CASSFRPTSSYNEQFF,TRBJ2-1,.,16,TRBV13,.
TGTGCCAGCAGAAGTCAGGGGATTCCTAATGAAAAACTGTTTTTT,CASRSQGIPNEKLFF,TRBJ1-4,.,15,TRBV6-6,many
TGTGCCAGCAGCCCGCGAGGGGCTAGCGAGCAGTTCTTC,CASSPRGASEQFF,TRBJ2-1,.,13,TRBV9,few
TGTGCCAGCAGCCAAGCCCCTAGCGGGAGATTAGATACGCAGTATTTT,CASSQAPSGRLDTQYF,TRBJ2-3,TRBD2,16,TRBV3-1,many
TGCGCCAGCAGCCCATTGGGACTAGCGGAAGAGACCCAGTACTTC,CASSPLGLAEETQYF,TRBJ2-5,TRBD2,15,TRBV5-1,few
TGCAGCGTTGACCAGGGCTACACTGAAGCTTTCTTT,CSVDQGYTEAFF,TRBJ1-1,.,12,TRBV29-1,many
TGTGCCAGCACCCCTAGAGACAGGAGCTACAATGAGCAGTTCTTC,CASTPRDRSYNEQFF,TRBJ2-1,.,15,TRBV12-3/TRBV12-4,.
TGTGCCAGTCGCTATGCGGGAGTAACAGATACGCAGTATTTT,CASRYAGVTDTQYF,TRBJ2-3,TRBD2,14,TRBV12-3/TRBV12-4,few
TGTGCCAGCAGCTCCAATAGCGGGAGAGGTAACAATGAGCAGTTCTTC,CASSSNSGRGNNEQFF,TRBJ2-1,TRBD2,16,TRBV7-9,few
TGTGCCAGCAGCATCAGGGACAACTTGAACTATGGCTACACCTTC,CASSIRDNLNYGYTF,TRBJ1-2,.,15,TRBV11-2,.
TGCAGTGCTAGAGAGAGAAGGGGGAGGGAGGGACTTATTTCCTACGAGCAGTACTTC,CSARERRGREGLISYEQYF,TRBJ2-7,.,19,TRBV20-1,.
TGTGCCAGCGGCCAGCGGGCTGAAGCTTTCTTT,CASGQRAEAFF,TRBJ1-1,.,11,TRBV28,.
TGTGCCAGCGCTAGCCGTTCTAGCACAGATACGCAGTATTTT,CASASRSSTDTQYF,TRBJ2-3,.,14,TRBV9,.
TGTGCCAGCAGCTTTTCTCTAGCGGCCAATGAGCAGTTCTTC,CASSFSLAANEQFF,TRBJ2-1,TRBD2,14,TRBV7-2,.
TGTGCCAGCAGTTCGTTGACAGGGAAGGTGGACGAGCAGTACTTC,CASSSLTGKVDEQYF,TRBJ2-7,TRBD1,15,TRBV28,medium-sized
TGTGCCAGCAGCCAACAGGGTCGAACAGGGGACGAGCAGTACTTC,CASSQQGRTGDEQYF,TRBJ2-7,TRBD1,15,TRBV3-1,many
TGTGCCAGCAGCACCACCCTCTCCTACAATGAGCAGTTCTTC,CASSTTLSYNEQFF,TRBJ2-1,.,14,TRBV11-2,few
TGCGCCAGCAGCTTGGCGGGACTACACGAGCAGTACTTC,CASSLAGLHEQYF,TRBJ2-7,TRBD2,13,TRBV5-1,many
TGTGCCAGCAGTCTACAGGAAAATGGCTACACCTTC,CASSLQENGYTF,TRBJ1-2,.,12,TRBV6-5,few
TGCGCCAGCAGCTTGGCAGGGTCGGGAACCTTCACAGATACGCAGTATTTT,CASSLAGSGTFTDTQYF,TRBJ2-3,.,17,TRBV5-1,.
TGTGCCAGCAGCCAGGACAGACCGTATGGCTACACCTTC,CASSQDRPYGYTF,TRBJ1-2,.,13,TRBV3-1,few
TGCGCCAGCAGCTTGGTGCGGCTAGGCCGGAACAATGAGCAGTTCTTC,CASSLVRLGRNNEQFF,TRBJ2-1,.,16,TRBV5-1,few
TGCGCCAGCAGCGTGGCGGGGGCTAACACTGAAGCTTTCTTT,CASSVAGANTEAFF,TRBJ1-1,.,14,TRBV5-1,.
TGTGCAATTACAGGGGGCGAGACCCAGTACTTC,CAITGGETQYF,TRBJ2-5,TRBD1,11,TRBV2,.
TGTGCCAGCTCACAGGGACAGTTCTACGAGCAGTACTTC,CASSQGQFYEQYF,TRBJ2-7,TRBD1,13,TRBV18,many
TGTGCCAGCAGCTCCGGGCAGGGGGTTACCGGGGAGCTGTTTTTT,CASSSGQGVTGELFF,TRBJ2-2,TRBD1,15,TRBV9,once
TGTGCCAGCAGCTGGGGACTAGCGGGAGCTGGGGAGCAGTACTTC,CASSWGLAGAGEQYF,TRBJ2-7,TRBD2,15,TRBV5-6,.
TGTGCCAGCAGTCCCAATGGACTAGCGGGAGATCAGACCCAGTACTTC,CASSPNGLAGDQTQYF,TRBJ2-5,TRBD2,16,TRBV2,many
TGCAGCGTGATGGGACTAGCCGCCTACGAGCAGTACTTC,CSVMGLAAYEQYF,TRBJ2-7,TRBD2,13,TRBV29-1,.
TGCGCCAGCAGGAGACAGGGGGCGAGTACTGAAGCTTTCTTT,CASRRQGASTEAFF,TRBJ1-1,TRBD1,14,TRBV10-2,few
TGCAGTGCTAGAGGGGGGGAAAAACTGTTTTTT,CSARGGEKLFF,TRBJ1-4,.,11,TRBV20-1,.
TGTGCCAGTCGACAGGGTAGCGAGACCCAGTACTTC,CASRQGSETQYF,TRBJ2-5,TRBD1,12,TRBV19,.
TGTGCCAGCTCACCTCAACGGACAGGGGAGAGTGAGACCCAGTACTTC,CASSPQRTGESETQYF,TRBJ2-5,TRBD1,16,TRBV18,few
TGTGCCAGCACCCGGACAGGGGGAACTTCTAACTACGAGCAGTACTTC,CASTRTGGTSNYEQYF,TRBJ2-7,TRBD1,16,TRBV28,.
TGTGCCAGCAGCTTAACGAACACCGGGGAGCTGTTTTTT,CASSLTNTGELFF,TRBJ2-2,.,13,TRBV11-2,many
TGCGCCAGCAGCCCGAACACCGGGGAGCTGTTTTTT,CASSPNTGELFF,TRBJ2-2,.,12,TRBV5-1,few
TGTGCTTCCTCCACCGCGACAGGGGAGTCGATTGCTTTCTTT,CASSTATGESIAFF,TRBJ1-1,TRBD1,14,TRBV3-1,.
TGCAGCGTCTGGGGGAAGGTCGCCCCAGATACGCAGTATTTT,CSVWGKVAPDTQYF,TRBJ2-3,.,14,TRBV29-1,many
TGTGCCAGCAGTGAAGCGACAGGGGGCCTCGGCAATCAGCCCCAGCATTTT,CASSEATGGLGNQPQHF,TRBJ1-5,TRBD1,17,TRBV2,.
TGCGCCAGCAGCCTGCAGGGACAGAGGTCAGATACGCAGTATTTT,CASSLQGQRSDTQYF,TRBJ2-3,TRBD1,15,TRBV5-1,.
TGCAGTGCTCTACTGACTAGCGGGGGGGGTACGCAGTATTTT,CSALLTSGGGTQYF,TRBJ2-3,TRBD2,14,TRBV20-1,.
TGTGCCAGCAGCCCCAAACAGGGTCCCTACGAGCAGTACTTC,CASSPKQGPYEQYF,TRBJ2-7,.,14,TRBV12-3/TRBV12-4,.
TGTGCCAGCAGCCCCTCAAGTGACTTCCGGGAGACCGGGGAGCTGTTTTTT,CASSPSSDFRETGELFF,TRBJ2-2,.,17,TRBV11-2,many
TGTGCCACCAGTGATCCGGGACTTTATGGCTACACCTTC,CATSDPGLYGYTF,TRBJ1-2,.,13,TRBV24-1,few
TGTGCCAGCAGCCCAGTAGGGGGACAGGGGGTCGAGCAGTACTTC,CASSPVGGQGVEQYF,TRBJ2-7,TRBD1,15,TRBV7-8,many
TGTGCCACGGCATTTCCAGGGAGCGCCTACGAGCAGTACTTC,CATAFPGSAYEQYF,TRBJ2-7,.,14,TRBV10-3,few
TGTGCCAGCGGTCGCCGGGACGCTTTCTTT,CASGRRDAFF,TRBJ1-1,.,10,TRBV28,many
TGTGCCATCAGTGAGATACAGGGGGCAGCGGGAGATACGCAGTATTTT,CAISEIQGAAGDTQYF,TRBJ2-3,TRBD1,16,TRBV10-3,few
TGTGCCAGCAGCCTTACTGAGAACACTGAAGCTTTCTTT,CASSLTENTEAFF,TRBJ1-1,.,13,TRBV6-1,.
TGTGCCAGCAGTTACCGGAGGCGGATTGGGGGCTACACCTTC,CASSYRRRIGGYTF,TRBJ1-2,.,14,TRBV6-5,.
TGTGCCAGCAGCTTAGGGCTGAACAATGAGCAGTTCTTC,CASSLGLNNEQFF,TRBJ2-1,.,13,TRBV11-2,few
TGTGCCACCAGACAGGCCGCTTACATTCAGTACTTC,CATRQAAYIQYF,TRBJ2-4,.,12,TRBV2,many